Sequencing of this T cell receptor (beta chain) was carried out in a study of shared clonotypes between healthy human individuals. Across the study: Three CD4 naive, three CD4 memory, two CD8 naive and one CD8 memory plate were used per donor.

Findings and limits, study-wide: Clonotypes shared by all four donors outscored non-shared clonotypes in generation probability.

This CDR3 spans 16 amino acids. Germline V gene lookup returns CDR1 SGDLS and CDR2 YYNGEE. V lost 0 bases and J lost 0, with 9 bases in between. Sequencing used immunoSEQ multiplex PCR; TCRdb keeps in-frame clones, though not all of them. The repertoire holds about 2 million clones, with roughly 94% as singletons. About this clone: Its antigen is currently unknown.

Sequenced input: naive CD4+ T cells sorted from blood. This sample's subset: CD45RA+ positively selected. The TCR comes from a man between 18 and 29 years old in good health. The chain has TRBV9 and TRBJ1-4; D ambiguous. This chain's CDR3 is CASSVAAYPTNEKLFF. The CDR3, as DNA: TGTGCCAGCAGCGTAGCGGCATATCCAACTAATGAAAAACTGTTTTTT. Together with reference TRBV9 and TRBJ1-4, the CDR3 gives the full variable domain: DSGVTQTPKHLITATGQRVTLRCSPRSGDLSVYWYQQSLDQGLQFLIQYYNGEERAKGNILERFSAQQFPDLHSELNLSSLELGDSALYFCASSVAAYPTNEKLFFGSGTQLSVL.